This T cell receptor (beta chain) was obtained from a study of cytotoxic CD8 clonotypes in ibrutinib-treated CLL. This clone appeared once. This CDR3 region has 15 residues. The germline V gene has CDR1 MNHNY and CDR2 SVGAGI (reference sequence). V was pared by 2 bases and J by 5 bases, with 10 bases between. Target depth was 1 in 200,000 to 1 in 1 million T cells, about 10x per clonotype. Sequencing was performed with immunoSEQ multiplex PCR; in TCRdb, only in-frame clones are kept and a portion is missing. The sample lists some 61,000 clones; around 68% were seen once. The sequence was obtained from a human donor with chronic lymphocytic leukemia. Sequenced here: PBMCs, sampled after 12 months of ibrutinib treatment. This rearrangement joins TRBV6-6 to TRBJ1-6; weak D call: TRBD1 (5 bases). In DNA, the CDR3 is TGTGCCAGCAGTTACGCAGGGTGGGATAATTCACCCCTCCACTTT. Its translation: CASSYAGWDNSPLHF.